The source of this TCR beta chain is a study of cytomegalovirus exposure and HLA in healthy donors. A multiplex PCR was run with 60 Vbeta primers and 13 Jbeta primers. Methods used by the authors: There were 80 million to 95 million unique TCR beta chains by a later count, and around 10 million of them were shared. Measured with immunoSEQ multiplex PCR; TCRdb has only the in-frame clones, and not every one. V, J and clone size are those of that table, while D and trimming were read from the DNA. The sample has 110,000 or so clones, less than 70% seen once; the top ten hold 5.4%. The CDR3 runs 14 residues. Per germline, CDR1 GTSNPN and CDR2 SVGIG (reference sequence). Trimming removed 5 bases from V and 3 bases from J; junction bases left unmatched: 5. Overall study results and limits: Rarity characterized most TCR sequences, yet some public TCRs appeared in many donors. Upon later analysis, HLA-associated TCR beta chains proved more clonally expanded than other, equally common chains.

This clone was seen a few times. Its antigen remains unknown. This TCR was sampled from a woman in her 70s in good health and CMV-seropositive. Material for sequencing was PBMCs. The chain joins TRBV30 to TRBJ1-4; 8 nucleotides match TRBD1. CDR3 sequence: CAWGWTGSNEKLFF. For the CDR3, the DNA is TGTGCCTGGGGGTGGACAGGGTCTAATGAAAAACTGTTTTTT.